A selection of T cell receptor beta chains follows, all from one sample in a study of cytomegalovirus exposure and HLA in healthy donors. Data came from immunoSEQ multiplex PCR; TCRdb stores just in-frame clones and leaves some out. The sample consists of about 130,000 clones, more than 15% of them appearing once. Material: PBMCs. The receptors stem from a female donor in good health and CMV-seropositive. The CDR3 runs from the conserved cysteine through the conserved F or W. A D gene is named only where the DNA matches it firmly. A clone size is listed for some rows: how often the clone was seen (once, few, many), or a class if it is expanded.

d_call j_call v_call clone_size cdr3_aa cdr3_nt
TRBD1 TRBJ2-7 TRBV27 few CASSLFFGTGDYEQYF TGTGCCAGCAGCCTTTTCTTCGGGACAGGGGACTACGAGCAGTACTTC
TRBD1 TRBJ1-6 TRBV5-6 few CASSLGARGRFMGNSPLHF TGTGCCAGCAGCTTGGGGGCCAGGGGGCGCTTTATGGGTAATTCACCCCTCCACTTT
TRBD1 TRBJ1-1 TRBV30 few CAWSDLHRGTEAFF TGTGCCTGGAGTGACCTCCACAGGGGGACTGAAGCTTTCTTT
. TRBJ2-7 TRBV28 . CASSLWAGQVGEQYF TGTGCCAGCAGTTTATGGGCAGGGCAAGTAGGCGAGCAGTACTTC
TRBD2 TRBJ2-3 TRBV29-1 . CSVISGGAFDTQYF TGCAGCGTGATAAGCGGGGGGGCCTTTGATACGCAGTATTTT
. TRBJ1-1 TRBV1 . CTSSQDLGRGPAFF TGCACCAGCAGCCAAGATCTGGGCAGGGGCCCGGCTTTCTTT
. TRBJ2-3 TRBV6-5 few CASSYSGTSTDTQYF TGTGCCAGCAGTTATAGCGGAACTAGCACAGATACGCAGTATTTT
. TRBJ2-5 TRBV5-6 . CAGSLGGQFQETQYF TGTGCCGGCAGCTTGGGAGGACAGTTCCAGGAGACCCAGTACTTC
TRBD1 TRBJ2-7 TRBV10-3 . CAISETPPRDSSYEQYF TGTGCCATCAGTGAGACGCCCCCCCGGGACAGCTCCTACGAGCAGTACTTC
. TRBJ1-1 TRBV25-1 . CASSELIGGKDTEAFF TGTGCCAGCAGTGAATTGATAGGGGGAAAGGACACTGAAGCTTTCTTT
. TRBJ2-5 TRBV19 few CASSYRDPETQYF TGTGCCAGTAGTTACAGAGATCCAGAGACCCAGTACTTC
TRBD2 TRBJ2-5 TRBV4-1 few CASSPFSSGKETQYF TGCGCCAGCAGCCCCTTTTCCAGCGGGAAAGAGACCCAGTACTTC
. TRBJ1-4 TRBV7-9 . CASSRRDYNEKLFF TGTGCCAGCTCAAGGAGAGATTATAATGAAAAACTGTTTTTT
. TRBJ2-3 TRBV5-1 . CASSFSGAVTDTQYF TGCGCCAGCAGCTTTAGCGGTGCTGTCACAGATACGCAGTATTTT
. TRBJ2-5 TRBV6-6 . CASSRTLLPQETQYF TGTGCCAGCAGCCGGACACTGCTCCCCCAAGAGACCCAGTACTTC
TRBD1 TRBJ1-6 TRBV28 few CASSFGQGLSYNSPLHF TGTGCCAGCAGTTTTGGACAGGGTCTATCCTATAATTCACCCCTCCACTTT
TRBD2 TRBJ2-3 TRBV19 . CASNLAASTDTQYF TGTGCCAGTAACCTAGCGGCTAGCACAGATACGCAGTATTTT
. TRBJ2-7 TRBV7-8 few CASSLTDRGVQYF TGTGCCAGCAGCTTAACCGATAGGGGCGTGCAGTACTTC
. TRBJ2-2 TRBV5-8 . CASSLRVSGELFF TGTGCCAGCAGCTTGAGAGTATCCGGGGAGCTGTTTTTT
TRBD1 TRBJ2-5 TRBV30 . CAGTGGAGGQETQYF TGTGCCGGGACAGGGGGAGCGGGTGGGCAAGAGACCCAGTACTTC
TRBD2 TRBJ2-5 TRBV4-1 once CASSRPGLAGGLAETQYF TGCGCCAGCAGCCGACCGGGACTAGCGGGGGGGCTTGCAGAGACCCAGTACTTC
TRBD1 TRBJ1-5 TRBV5-5 few CASSLMAGGGLPQHF TGTGCCAGCAGCTTGATGGCAGGGGGTGGTTTACCCCAGCATTTT
TRBD1 TRBJ1-2 TRBV7-9 . CASSRAGTANYGYTF TGTGCCAGCAGCCGTGCCGGGACAGCTAACTATGGCTACACCTTC
TRBD1 TRBJ1-1 TRBV6-5 few CASSYSRQGAEAFF TGTGCCAGCAGTTACTCGAGACAGGGAGCTGAAGCTTTCTTT
. TRBJ2-6 TRBV2 . CASTEDSFSGANVLTF TGTGCCAGCACCGAAGACAGCTTCTCTGGGGCCAACGTCCTGACTTTC
TRBD1 TRBJ1-2 TRBV4-1 . CASSPKQGAFNYGYTF TGCGCCAGCAGCCCCAAGCAGGGGGCATTTAACTATGGCTACACCTTC
. TRBJ2-7 TRBV27 few CASSFLGGGALGEQYF TGTGCCAGCAGTTTCCTCGGAGGGGGGGCCCTCGGCGAGCAGTACTTC
. TRBJ1-4 TRBV5-6 few CASSSVQGALNEKLFF TGTGCCAGCAGCTCGGTCCAAGGGGCCTTAAATGAAAAACTGTTTTTT
. TRBJ1-1 TRBV5-5 . CASSLRNGVANPEAFF TGTGCCAGCAGCTTGCGAAATGGAGTTGCGAATCCTGAAGCTTTCTTT
. TRBJ2-1 TRBV29-1 few CSAHPLADNYNEQFF TGCAGCGCCCACCCCCTAGCTGATAACTACAATGAGCAGTTCTTC
TRBD1 TRBJ1-2 TRBV15 . CATSSPGQGFGYTF TGTGCCACCAGTTCGCCGGGACAGGGATTTGGCTACACCTTC